This entry is about one T cell receptor beta chain. The antigen is undetermined. This entry comes from a study of CD8+CD57+ T cells in acquired aplastic anemia. About the research overall: CD4+ and CD8+ cells, once sorted, gave DNA averaging roughly 3.4 ug. Study-level results: The study identified almost 30 CD8+ CDR3 sequences shared by patients and controls.

For sequencing, patients were chosen who had shown expansion of CD8+CD57+ cells by flow cytometry. A severe acquired aplastic anemia diagnosis applied to all patients. Receipt of therapy had not occurred in any patient by the time of blood sampling. Profiling of TCR beta VDJ combinations and CDR3 sequences used genomic DNA as template. TCRdb reprocessed the reads via MiXCR and lists one record per CDR3 protein. The sample carries about 200,000 distinct CDR3 sequences, 65% recorded once. The clonotype was recovered from a human donor with aplastic anemia. Source material: sorted CD4+, CD8+, or CD8+CD57+ T cells (not recorded which) from PBMCs.

CDR3: CASSGGTDYEQYF. The CDR3 bases are TGCGCCAGCAGCGGAGGGACAGACTACGAGCAGTACTTC. This rearrangement joins TRBV5-1 to TRBJ2-7; maybe TRBD1 (7 bases). Germline V gene sequence: CDR1 SGHRS, CDR2 YFSETQ. V lost 4 bases and J lost 3, with 11 bases in between. The length of the CDR3 is 13 residues. Full variable domain (outside the CDR3, taken from reference TRBV5-1 and TRBJ2-7): KAGVTQTPRYLIKTRGQQVTLSCSPISGHRSVSWYQQTPGQGLQFLFEYFSETQRNKGNFPGRFSGRQFSNSRSEMNVSTLELGDSALYLCASSGGTDYEQYFGPGTRLTVT.